These 29 T cell receptor beta chains were all obtained from the same sample, sequenced in a study of molecular identifiers for immune sequencing clone quantification. Each CDR3 protein gets one entry after TCRdb re-called the PCR reads with MiXCR. The data contain approximately 630,000 distinct CDR3 sequences, roughly 25% of them singletons. The sequenced sample was naive CD8+ T cells from blood, with Jurkat cell RNA spiked in. The subset was: FACS-sorted CD8+CD4-CCR7+CD45RA+ naive T cells. The source of these receptors is a human donor in good health. Some libraries in this study had Jurkat cell RNA spiked in.

This clonotype has at least ten counts. V usage is TRBV29-1 and J usage is TRBJ1-1; the match to TRBD1 covers 8 bases. The ends lost 6 bases at V and 3 bases at J; junction bases unmatched: 6. This CDR3 has 13 amino acids. Germline lookup yields CDR1 SQVTM and CDR2 ANQGSEA. Written as DNA, the CDR3 is TGCAGCGTAGAGGACAGGGTCTACACTGAAGCTTTCTTT. Its protein is CSVEDRVYTEAFF. Full variable domain (remainder filled in from reference TRBV29-1 and TRBJ1-1): SAVISQKPSRDICQRGTSLTIQCQVDSQVTMMFWYRQQPGQSLTLIATANQGSEATYESGFVIDKFPISRPNLTFSTLTVSNMSPEDSSIYLCSVEDRVYTEAFFGQGTRLTVV.

This clonotype has at least ten counts. The chain has TRBV28 and TRBJ2-5, with 10 positions matching TRBD1. Germline V CDR1 and CDR2: MDHEN, SYDVKM. The CDR3 runs 14 residues. After removal of 5 bases from V and 4 bases from J, the junction contained 4 bases not matched to a gene. CDR3 nucleotide sequence: TGTGCCAGCAGTCAAGGACAGGGGGGAGAGACCCAGTACTTC. The encoded protein is CASSQGQGGETQYF.

This clonotype came up a few times. The rearrangement joins TRBV7-9 to TRBJ2-1; no firm D call. Germline assignment: CDR1 SEHNR and CDR2 FQNEAQ (reference sequence). The CDR3 loop spans 14 amino acids. Trimming took 4 bases from V and 0 from J, leaving 7 bases between them. The CDR3 spells CASSSSASYNEQFF. The CDR3 nucleotides are TGTGCCAGCAGCTCAAGTGCCTCCTACAATGAGCAGTTCTTC.

This clonotype was seen a single time. Written as DNA, the CDR3 is TGTGCCAGCAGCTTTACAGAAGGAAGGGGCACAGATACGCAGTATTTT. This translates into CASSFTEGRGTDTQYF. The V and J genes are TRBV11-2 and TRBJ2-3, with D unclear. CDR3 length: 16 residues. V lost 3 bases and J lost 1, with 14 bases in between. Per germline, CDR1 SGHAT and CDR2 FQNNGV.

This clonotype was detected a few times. The chain uses TRBV4-3 and TRBJ1-5; no clear D gene. This CDR3 spans 13 amino acids. Germline V gene sequence: CDR1 LGHNA, CDR2 YSLEER. Trimming stripped 1 base from V and 5 bases from J, with 6 bases between. The CDR3 DNA sequence: TGCGCCAGCAGCCAAGTCCGAGATCAGCCCCAGCATTTT. Protein product: CASSQVRDQPQHF.

This chain connects TRBV4-1 to TRBJ2-2; D call uncertain. V lost 4 bases, J lost 5 bases, and 11 bases lay in between. Per the germline V gene, CDR1 is MGHRA and CDR2 is YSYEKL. This CDR3 has 14 residues. CDR3 protein: CASSLATGTGELFF. The CDR3 bases are TGCGCCAGCAGCCTCGCCACCGGGACCGGGGAGCTGTTTTTT.

On this clonotype: This clone may be a read error of a much larger clone one base away. This chain links TRBV4-3 with TRBJ2-7, with D perhaps assigned TRBD1 or TRBD2 (5 bases each). The CDR3 covers 14 residues. Germline V gene sequence: CDR1 LGHNA, CDR2 YSLEER. The chain's CDR3 is CTSSQDEGSYEQYF. The CDR3 DNA reads TGCACCAGCAGCCAAGACGAGGGGTCCTACGAGCAGTACTTC.

Comment on this clonotype: At one boundary the junction diverges from the germline segment, which might be a read error. The chain combines TRBV29-1 with TRBJ2-3; 7 bases match TRBD2. The CDR3 covers 16 residues. Germline CDR1 reads SQVTM; CDR2 reads ANQGSEA. The CDR3 DNA sequence: TGCAGCGTAGCGGGGCTGGCGGGAGTTGTTATGGATACGCGGTATTTT. Amino acids: CSVAGLAGVVMDTRYF.

This clonotype was seen many times. The V and J genes are TRBV9 and TRBJ2-7; D is undetermined. Germline CDR1 and CDR2: SGDLS and YYNGEE. The CDR3 sequence is 14 residues long. The V and J ends lost 4 bases and 0 bases respectively, with 11 bases between them. The CDR3 DNA reads TGTGCCAGCAGCCCAGGCCCTGCCTCCTACGAGCAGTACTTC. This gives the protein CASSPGPASYEQYF.

This clonotype was counted at least ten times. The genes are TRBV20-1 and TRBJ1-4, with D perhaps TRBD1 (5 bases). V lost 6 bases, J lost 3 bases, and 14 bases lay in between. This CDR3 has 14 residues. Germline values: CDR1 DFQATT, CDR2 SNEGSKA (reference sequence). CDR3 amino acids: CSARAYRPNEKLFF. CDR3 sequence (DNA): TGCAGTGCCAGGGCGTACAGACCTAATGAAAAACTGTTTTTT.

Notes on this clonotype: The junction departs from the called germline gene at one end, perhaps through a read error. The chain links TRBV5-3 to TRBJ1-4; TRBD1 is a possible D gene (6 bases). TRBV5-3 is marked as an open reading frame, function uncertain. This CDR3 is 15 amino acids long. This CDR3 reads CASSLWTESNEKLVF. Written as DNA, the CDR3 is TGTGCCAGCAGCTTATGGACAGAGTCTAATGAAAAACTGGTTTTT.

In nucleotides, the CDR3 is TGTGCCAGCACCAGTGGGGCTAGCGGGGGGGCGGAAAACACCGGGGAGCTGTTTTTT. Translating it yields CASTSGASGGAENTGELFF. The V and J genes are TRBV3-1 and TRBJ2-2; 12 bases are shared with TRBD2. Germline values: CDR1 LGHDT, CDR2 YNNKEL (reference sequence). The CDR3 is made up of 19 amino acids. Trimming cost V 7 bases and J 2 bases; bases outside gene matches: 14.

This clonotype occurred a few times. This chain connects TRBV7-6 to TRBJ1-6; the D gene is possibly TRBD1 (6 bases). Germline V gene sequence: CDR1 SGHVS, CDR2 FNYEAQ. CDR3 length: 14 amino acids. The ends were cut back, 5 bases at V and 6 bases at J, with 11 bases in the middle. Here the CDR3 DNA reads TGTGCCAGCAGCCAGACAGGCGCTAATTCACCCCTCCACTTT. Amino acids: CASSQTGANSPLHF.

This clonotype was seen at least ten times. This chain joins TRBV30 and TRBJ2-7, with no clear D. The V and J ends lost 3 bases and 0 bases respectively, with 9 bases between them. Germline V gives CDR1 GTSNPN, CDR2 SVGIG (reference sequence). The CDR3 has 13 amino acids. The DNA of the CDR3 is TGTGCCTGGAGCGCCGGTGGCTCCTACGAGCAGTACTTC. Its translation is CAWSAGGSYEQYF.

The rearrangement uses TRBV7-9 and TRBJ2-5; D possibly corresponds to TRBD2 (7 bases). From germline, CDR1 is SEHNR and CDR2 FQNEAQ (reference sequence). This CDR3 has 17 residues. Trimming stripped 3 bases from V and 1 base from J, with 18 bases between. CDR3 residues: CASSFRRGGHSQETQYF. CDR3 bases: TGTGCCAGCAGCTTCCGAAGGGGGGGCCATTCCCAAGAGACCCAGTACTTC. Based on the CDR3 plus reference TRBV7-9 and TRBJ2-5, the full variable domain is DTGVSQNPRHKITKRGQNVTFRCDPISEHNRLYWYRQTLGQGPEFLTYFQNEAQLEKSRLLSDRFSAERPKGSFSTLEIQRTEQGDSAMYLCASSFRRGGHSQETQYFGPGTRLLVL.

This clonotype showed up many times. V usage is TRBV4-3 and J usage is TRBJ1-4; weak D call: TRBD1 (6 bases). Germline assignment: CDR1 LGHNA and CDR2 YSLEER. The CDR3 consists of 15 residues. Trimming shortened V by 3 bases and J by 3 bases, and 11 bases separated the two germline ends. In DNA, the CDR3 is TGCGCCAGCAGCCAGACCAGGGGTCCTAATGAAAAACTGTTTTTT. Its translation is CASSQTRGPNEKLFF.

The chain combines TRBV6-6 with TRBJ1-4; no clear D. Trimming cost V 8 bases and J 0 bases, with 16 bases left between them. This CDR3 is 16 amino acids long. The germline V gene encodes CDR1 MNHNY and CDR2 SVGAGI (reference sequence). In DNA form, the CDR3 reads TGTGCCAGCTGCCCCGGGGAGGTTGCAACTAATGAAAAACTGTTTTTT. Translating gives CASCPGEVATNEKLFF.

This clonotype was found a few times. V gene TRBV7-9 combines with J gene TRBJ2-3; TRBD1 might be the D (5 bases). The germline gives CDR1 SEHNR, CDR2 FQNEAQ (reference sequence). V shed 1 base and J shed 5 bases, with 13 bases lying between them. The CDR3 totals 15 residues. The CDR3 sequence is CASSLDQRGLDTQYF. The CDR3 nucleotides are TGTGCCAGCAGCTTAGACCAAAGGGGCTTAGATACGCAGTATTTT.

The chain employs TRBV24-1 and TRBJ2-1, with 8 bases that match TRBD2. CDR3 length equals 16 residues. After removal of 5 bases from V and 12 bases from J, the junction contained 17 bases not matched to a gene. CDR1 KGHDR and CDR2 SFDVKD come from the germline V gene. The CDR3 sequence: CATSARGTSLFDVQFF. The CDR3 DNA reads TGTGCCACCAGTGCCAGAGGGACTAGTCTCTTCGATGTGCAGTTCTTC.

The genes are TRBV4-3 and TRBJ2-1; D uncertain. This CDR3 comprises 16 residues. Per germline, CDR1 LGHNA and CDR2 YSLEER. Trimming stripped 0 bases from V and 8 bases from J, with 17 bases between. CDR3 DNA sequence: TGCGCCAGCAGCCAAGACGTGGGTGGGTTGTACGATGAGCAGTTCTTC. Encoded protein: CASSQDVGGLYDEQFF.

Comment on this clonotype: At one end, the junction sequence differs from germline, possibly due to a read error. V gene TRBV19 combines with J gene TRBJ1-2; D is uncertain. Germline CDR1 LNHDA, CDR2 SQIVND (reference sequence). The CDR3 extends over 14 amino acids. The CDR3: CASGIPNADYGYTF. The CDR3 DNA sequence: TGTGCCAGTGGTATTCCGAACGCAGACTATGGCTACACCTTC.

The rearrangement uses TRBV29-1 and TRBJ2-3; 12 bases agree with TRBD2. V shed 4 bases, J shed 3 bases, and the junction held 5 bases outside the gene matches. This CDR3 region has 15 residues. CDR1 and CDR2 (germline): SQVTM, ANQGSEA. CDR3 sequence (DNA): TGCAGCGTTGTCCTAGCGGGGGGGCCGACAGATACGCAGTATTTT. Amino acid sequence: CSVVLAGGPTDTQYF.

This clonotype was recorded many times. The chain uses TRBV7-9 and TRBJ1-1; D gene unclear. This CDR3 has 13 amino acids. V was pared by 0 bases and J by 11 bases, with 13 bases between. The germline gives CDR1 SEHNR, CDR2 FQNEAQ (reference sequence). CDR3 residues: CASSLAVSEWAFF. The CDR3 nucleotides read TGTGCCAGCAGCTTAGCGGTGTCAGAGTGGGCTTTCTTT.

This clonotype was picked up a small number of times. This chain joins TRBV28 and TRBJ2-7; either TRBD1 or TRBD2 may supply D (5 bases each). Germline V gene data show CDR1 as MDHEN and CDR2 as SYDVKM. Trimming left V 8 bases short and J 3 bases short, with 17 bases between. There are 14 residues in the CDR3. This chain's CDR3 is CASGGRLGVYEQYF. CDR3 nucleotide sequence: TGTGCCAGCGGGGGAAGACTCGGAGTCTACGAGCAGTACTTC.

The chain employs TRBV4-2 and TRBJ2-3, with D perhaps TRBD1 or TRBD2 (5 bases each). Looked up from germline, CDR1 is LGHNA and CDR2 is YNFKEQ. V was shortened by 0 bases and J by 4 bases, with 17 bases between the two germline ends. CDR3 length equals 17 residues. The CDR3 loop reads CASSQEVGTAGPDTQYF. CDR3 DNA: TGTGCCAGCAGCCAAGAAGTAGGGACGGCGGGCCCAGATACGCAGTATTTT.

About this clonotype: Because the CDR3 is missing its conserved closing phenylalanine or tryptophan, this is likely a read error. The rearrangement uses TRBV27 and TRBJ2-1; no firm D call. The CDR3 consists of 13 residues. Trimming took 5 bases from V and 4 from J, leaving 9 bases between them. Germline loops: CDR1 MNHEY, CDR2 SMNVEV (reference sequence). CDR3 nucleotides: TGTGCCAGCAGTCCGGGCCGATACAATGAGCAGTTCTCC. Translated: CASSPGRYNEQFS.

Comment on this clonotype: Compared with germline, one end of the junction differs, possibly owing to a read error. The chain couples TRBV13 to TRBJ2-7; tentatively, D is TRBD1 (6 bases). Per the germline V gene, CDR1 is PRHDT and CDR2 is FYEKMQ (reference sequence). This CDR3 comprises 16 residues. The CDR3 bases are TGTGCCAGCAGCTCCCGGACCGGGACACTTGCCTACGAGCAGCACTTC. Translating gives CASSSRTGTLAYEQHF. The variable domain in full, with the rest retrieved from reference TRBV13 and TRBJ2-7, is AAGVIQSPRHLIKEKRETATLKCYPIPRHDTVYWYQQGPGQDPQFLISFYEKMQSDKGSIPDRFSAQQFSDYHSELNMSSLELGDSALYFCASSSRTGTLAYEQHFGPGTRLTVT.

The CDR3 region is CASSLPETSVYNEQFF. The CDR3, as DNA: TGCGCCAGCAGCCTCCCCGAGACTAGCGTCTACAATGAGCAGTTCTTC. This chain uses TRBV4-1 with TRBJ2-1; TRBD2 matches at 8 bases. The CDR3 runs 16 residues. The germline V gene has CDR1 MGHRA and CDR2 YSYEKL. V lost 4 bases and J lost 3; bases outside the gene matches: 8.

This clonotype came up many times. The chain uses TRBV5-6 and TRBJ1-1, with D uncertain. The CDR3 length is 12 residues. Germline assignment: CDR1 SGHDT and CDR2 YYEEEE. V lost 4 bases, J lost 6 bases, and 10 bases lay in between. CDR3 region: CASSIGGSEAFF. CDR3 DNA: TGTGCCAGCAGCATCGGAGGGTCTGAAGCTTTCTTT. Together with reference TRBV5-6 and TRBJ1-1, the CDR3 gives the full variable domain: DAGVTQSPTHLIKTRGQQVTLRCSPKSGHDTVSWYQQALGQGPQFIFQYYEEEERQRGNFPDRFSGHQFPNYSSELNVNALLLGDSALYLCASSIGGSEAFFGQGTRLTVV.